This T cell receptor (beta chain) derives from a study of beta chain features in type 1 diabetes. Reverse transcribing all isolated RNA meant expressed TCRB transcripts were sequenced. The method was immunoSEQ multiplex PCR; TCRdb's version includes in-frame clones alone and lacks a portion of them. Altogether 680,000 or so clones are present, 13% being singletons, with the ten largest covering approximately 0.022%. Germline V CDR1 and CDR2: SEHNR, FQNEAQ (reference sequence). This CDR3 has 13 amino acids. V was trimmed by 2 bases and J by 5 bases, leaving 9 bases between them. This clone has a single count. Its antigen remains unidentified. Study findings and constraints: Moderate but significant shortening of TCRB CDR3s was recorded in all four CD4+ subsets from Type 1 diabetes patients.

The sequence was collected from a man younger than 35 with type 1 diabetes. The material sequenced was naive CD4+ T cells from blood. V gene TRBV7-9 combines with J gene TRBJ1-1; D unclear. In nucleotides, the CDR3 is TGTGCCAGCAGCTTACTCATGGGTACTGAAGCTTTCTTT. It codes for CASSLLMGTEAFF.